Shown below are 14 T cell receptor beta chains from a single sample sequenced in a study of molecular identifiers for immune sequencing clone quantification. Each CDR3 protein is one row after TCRdb ran MiXCR on the PCR reads. The sample lists more than 450,000 distinct CDR3 sequences; less than 30% were seen once. The sequenced sample was naive CD8+ T cells from blood, with Jurkat cell RNA spiked in. Subset meaning: FACS-sorted CD8+CD4-CCR7+CD45RA+ naive T cells. These receptors were collected from a human donor in good health. Some libraries in this study had Jurkat cell RNA spiked in.

Many counts were recorded for this clonotype. The rearrangement uses TRBV20-1 and TRBJ1-5; D perhaps matches TRBD1 (6 bases). Trimming removed 1 base from V and 1 base from J, with 11 bases in between. The CDR3 spans 15 residues. Per the germline V gene, CDR1 is DFQATT and CDR2 is SNEGSKA (reference sequence). This CDR3 is CSARVGAVSNQPQHF. The CDR3 DNA sequence: TGCAGTGCTAGAGTGGGGGCGGTGAGCAATCAGCCCCAGCATTTT.

As to this clonotype: Germline is not matched at one junction end, which may reflect a read error. The V gene is TRBV5-5, the J gene TRBJ2-7, with D uncertain. The CDR3 is made up of 12 amino acids. Germline CDR1 is SGHKS and CDR2 is YYEKEE (reference sequence). The CDR3 reads CASSLLASERYF. Written as DNA, the CDR3 is TGTGCCAGCAGCTTGCTGGCGAGCGAGCGGTACTTC.

This clonotype was observed a handful of times. J is TRBJ2-7 and V is TRBV24-1; D possibly corresponds to TRBD1 (5 bases). This CDR3 has 12 residues. Germline V gene lookup returns CDR1 KGHDR and CDR2 SFDVKD. V lost 2 bases and J lost 6, with 7 bases in between. CDR3 amino acids: CATSDSTGEQYF. In DNA form, the CDR3 reads TGTGCCACCAGTGATTCAACAGGCGAGCAGTACTTC.

This clonotype was counted between two and nine times. The V call is TRBV10-3, the J call TRBJ2-7; possible D gene TRBD1, 5 bases. Germline values: CDR1 ENHRY, CDR2 SYGVKD. This CDR3 is 15 amino acids long. With 3 bases removed from V and 3 bases from J, the gap between germline ends came to 15 bases. The CDR3 nucleotides are TGTGCCATCAGTGACCCCCCGGACACAGTCTACGAGCAGTACTTC. This gives the protein CAISDPPDTVYEQYF.

This clonotype has a count of ten or more. The chain links TRBV12-3 or TRBV12-4 to TRBJ2-1; the D is unclear. V was clipped by 6 bases and J by 14 bases, with 14 bases between them. The CDR3 runs 11 residues. The CDR3 nucleotides read TGTGCCAGCAGCCCCGGGCCCCGGGAGTTCTTC. It specifies CASSPGPREFF.

A word on this clonotype: Mismatch with germline at one junction end may stem from a read error. The chain uses TRBV10-2 and TRBJ1-1; no clear D. This CDR3 is 11 amino acids long. Germline V lookup: CDR1 WSHSY, CDR2 SAAADI. In DNA, the CDR3 is TGCGCCAGCCTCCTTAGCACTGAAGCTCTCTTT. Translation gives CASLLSTEALF.

Points on this clonotype: This sequence may be a read error, since a much larger clone differs from it by one base. The chain carries TRBV28 and TRBJ1-6, with D perhaps TRBD1 (6 bases). Germline values: CDR1 MDHEN, CDR2 SYDVKM. Trimming took 2 bases from V and 0 from J, leaving 8 bases between them. This CDR3 has 16 residues. The chain's CDR3 is CASSLIGGSYNSPLHF. The CDR3 DNA reads as TGTGCCAGCAGTTTAATAGGGGGCTCCTATAATTCACCCCTCCACTTT.

This clonotype showed up many times. This chain joins TRBV7-9 and TRBJ2-3; TRBD2 is a possible D gene (6 bases). Germline CDR1 reads SEHNR; CDR2 reads FQNEAQ (reference sequence). The germline V and J ends were trimmed by 5 bases and 4 bases, with 16 bases remaining between them. The CDR3 is 15 residues long. The CDR3 sequence: CASSLGGGIADTQYF. In DNA, the CDR3 is TGTGCCAGCAGCCTCGGCGGCGGGATCGCAGATACGCAGTATTTT.

This clonotype has only a few counts. The chain recombines TRBV19 with TRBJ2-1; 7 bases align to TRBD2. CDR3 length equals 12 residues. Germline V gives CDR1 LNHDA, CDR2 SQIVND (reference sequence). J gave up 6 bases and V 7 bases, and 3 bases lay outside the gene matches. Here the CDR3 reads CASTTGGNEQFF. DNA of the CDR3: TGTGCCAGTACTACGGGGGGCAATGAGCAGTTCTTC.

This clonotype was observed a handful of times. The CDR3, as DNA: TGTGCCAGCAGCTCGACGCTGGGTGTACGTCCCCAGCATTTT. As protein: CASSSTLGVRPQHF. This chain joins TRBV5-8 and TRBJ1-5, with D unclear. The CDR3 consists of 14 residues. V gave up 3 bases and J gave up 10 bases, with 17 bases separating them. CDR1 and CDR2 from the germline V gene are SGHTS and YDEGEE.

About this clonotype itself: The conserved closing phenylalanine or tryptophan is absent in this CDR3, likely reflecting a read error. The V and J genes are TRBV12-3 or TRBV12-4 and TRBJ1-1, with 7 nucleotides matching TRBD1. Unmatched junction bases numbered 4, after V lost 6 bases and J lost 6 bases. The CDR3 contains 12 residues. The CDR3 DNA sequence: TGTGCCAGCAGATTGAGGGGGCCTGAAGCTTTCCTT. Translated, it gives CASRLRGPEAFL.

About this clonotype: Possible read error: a much larger clone is one base away. The rearrangement joins TRBV6-2 or TRBV6-3 to TRBJ2-5; D is unclear. CDR3 length: 16 residues. Per the germline V gene, CDR1 is MNHEY and CDR2 is SVGEGT. The CDR3 loop reads CASSYPGPQYQVTQYF. The CDR3 nucleotides read TGTGCCAGCAGTTACCCCGGTCCACAGTACCAAGTGACCCAGTACTTC.

This clonotype was counted only a few times. The chain is built from TRBV5-4 and TRBJ1-4; weak D call: TRBD1 (6 bases). This CDR3 spans 14 amino acids. CDR1 and CDR2 (germline): SGHNT, YYREEE (reference sequence). V was pared by 4 bases and J by 7 bases, with 14 bases between. CDR3 in DNA: TGTGCCAGCAGCGGAGGACAGATGGGTGAAAAACTGTTTTTT. Protein sequence: CASSGGQMGEKLFF.

This clonotype was recorded a few times. The chain links TRBV7-2 to TRBJ2-3; 10 bases are a match to TRBD1. The CDR3 spans 17 residues. V lost 2 bases and J lost 1; bases outside the gene matches: 6. Germline V CDR1 and CDR2: SGHTA, FQGNSA. The CDR3: CASSLPGQGYGTDTQYF. Here the CDR3 DNA reads TGTGCCAGCAGCTTACCGGGACAGGGGTATGGCACAGATACGCAGTATTTT.